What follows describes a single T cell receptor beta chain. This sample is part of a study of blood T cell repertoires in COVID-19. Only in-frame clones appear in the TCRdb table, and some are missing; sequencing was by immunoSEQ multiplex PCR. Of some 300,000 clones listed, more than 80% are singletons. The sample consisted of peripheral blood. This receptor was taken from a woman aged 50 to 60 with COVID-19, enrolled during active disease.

The CDR3 spells CASRMELQGGTEAFF. The CDR3 DNA sequence: TGCGCCAGCAGAATGGAGTTACAGGGCGGCACTGAAGCTTTCTTT. V usage is TRBV5-1 and J usage is TRBJ1-1, with D perhaps matching TRBD1 (6 bases). This CDR3 has 15 residues. Trimming cost V 5 bases and J 4 bases, with 18 bases left between them. In germline, CDR1 is SGHRS, CDR2 YFSETQ.